Below are 24 T cell receptor beta chains sequenced from a single sample in a study of blood T cell repertoires in COVID-19. Sequenced by immunoSEQ multiplex PCR; TCRdb stores in-frame clones only, minus some. The sample includes 90,000 to 130,000 clones, 80% to 90% of them seen just once. The material sequenced was peripheral blood. The receptors shown here come from a middle-aged man with acute or convalescent COVID-19.

The chain uses TRBV5-5 and TRBJ2-5; 12 bases agree with TRBD2. Trimming removed 3 bases from V and 5 bases from J; junction bases left unmatched: 5. Germline CDR1 and CDR2: SGHKS and YYEKEE (reference sequence). The CDR3 extends over 15 amino acids. In nucleotides, the CDR3 is TGTGCCAGCAGCTGGACTAGCGGGATTTATGAGACCCAGTACTTC. Encoded protein: CASSWTSGIYETQYF.

The chain joins TRBV2 to TRBJ2-3; D is perhaps TRBD2 (6 bases). There are 15 residues in the CDR3. The germline CDR1 and CDR2 sequences are SNHLY and FYNNEI. The V end was cut by 3 bases, the J end by 6 bases, with 16 bases between. The CDR3 loop is CASSEDRRVGDTQYF. DNA of the CDR3: TGTGCCAGCAGTGAGGACCGGAGGGTCGGGGATACGCAGTATTTT.

CDR3 DNA: TGTGCCAGCTCGGAAAACCCAGGTCCGAGGGGACTTGGCCGCGGCTATGGCTACACCTTC. It codes for CASSENPGPRGLGRGYGYTF. The rearrangement uses TRBV18 and TRBJ1-2; tentatively, D is TRBD1 (5 bases). The V gene lost 6 bases and the J gene lost 4 bases, with 33 bases spanning the gap. Per the germline V gene, CDR1 is KGHSH and CDR2 is LQKENI. This CDR3 region has 20 residues.

The J gene is TRBJ2-1, the V gene TRBV12-3 or TRBV12-4, with a tentative D call TRBD2 (5 bases). The CDR3 runs 13 residues. Trimming stripped 8 bases from V and 3 bases from J, with 11 bases between. This CDR3 is CASCERIYNEQFF. CDR3 bases: TGTGCCAGCTGTGAGCGGATCTACAATGAGCAGTTCTTC.

V usage is TRBV3-1 (or the pseudogene TRBV3-2) and J usage is TRBJ2-2, with 7 positions matching TRBD1. With 4 bases clipped from V and 5 bases from J, the junction kept 4 bases outside the gene matches. Germline-derived CDR1 and CDR2 are LGHDT and YNNKEL (reference sequence). CDR3 size: 14 residues. Here the CDR3 reads CASSRSDRTGELFF. As DNA, the CDR3 is TGTGCCAGCAGCCGGTCGGACAGGACCGGGGAGCTGTTTTTT.

The V call is TRBV3-1 (or the pseudogene TRBV3-2), the J call TRBJ1-1, with 7 bases that match TRBD1. Trimming took 4 bases from V and 6 from J; bases not matched to a gene: 11. The CDR3 runs to 15 residues. Germline V gene data show CDR1 as LGHDT and CDR2 as YNNKEL (reference sequence). CDR3 sequence (DNA): TGTGCCAGCAGCCCTGGGGAAGGGGGCGAGGCTGAAGCTTTCTTT. Residues: CASSPGEGGEAEAFF.

V gene TRBV21-1 combines with J gene TRBJ2-3; the table's D call, TRBD2, has no DNA check behind it. TRBV21-1 is recorded as a pseudogene. This CDR3 is built from 16 residues. The CDR3 region is CASSKVAWRTTDTQYF. CDR3 bases: TGTGCCAGCAGCAAAGTGGCCTGGAGGACCACAGATACGCAGTATTTT.

V and J are TRBV21-1 and TRBJ2-7; no check of the table's D call, TRBD2, against the DNA was made. TRBV21-1 is annotated as a pseudogene. The length of the CDR3 is 13 residues. CDR3 residues: CASSKRYSYEQYF. The CDR3 DNA follows: TGTGCCAGCAGCAAACGGTACTCCTACGAGCAGTACTTC.

The V and J genes are TRBV3-1 (or the pseudogene TRBV3-2) and TRBJ2-3; 8 bases agree with TRBD2. CDR3 length: 16 amino acids. Germline lookup yields CDR1 LGHDT and CDR2 YNNKEL (reference sequence). The J segment lost 2 bases and the V segment lost 4 bases, leaving 8 bases of the junction unmatched. The CDR3 loop reads CASSRAAGDYTDTQYF. CDR3 nucleotides: TGTGCCAGCAGCCGAGCAGCGGGGGATTACACAGATACGCAGTATTTT.

V usage is TRBV5-6 and J usage is TRBJ2-1; D gene ambiguous. V lost 3 bases, J lost 6 bases, and 13 bases lay in between. The germline V gene has CDR1 SGHDT and CDR2 YYEEEE. This CDR3 comprises 14 residues. DNA of the CDR3: TGTGCCAGCAGCTGGCCCTCATGGAGCAATGAGCAGTTCTTC. Translating it yields CASSWPSWSNEQFF.

The V call is TRBV6-5, the J call TRBJ1-3, with 9 bases that match TRBD1. The ends lost 0 bases at V and 4 bases at J; junction bases unmatched: 1. The germline gives CDR1 MNHEY, CDR2 SVGAGI. The CDR3 consists of 15 residues. The CDR3 protein is CASSYSQGAGNTIYF. The DNA of the CDR3 is TGTGCCAGCAGTTACTCACAGGGGGCGGGAAACACCATATATTTT.

This sequence joins TRBV2 and TRBJ1-2; D remains ambiguous. The CDR3 is 11 residues long. V was shortened by 6 bases and J by 2 bases, with 4 bases between the two germline ends. In germline, CDR1 is SNHLY, CDR2 FYNNEI. The CDR3 DNA is TGTGCCAGCAGGCAGAACTATGGCTACACCTTC. Its protein is CASRQNYGYTF.

This clone was recorded many times. The genes are TRBV10-3 and TRBJ1-3, with D possibly TRBD1 on 5 matching bases. Per germline, CDR1 ENHRY and CDR2 SYGVKD. This CDR3 spans 13 amino acids. Trimming stripped 6 bases from V and 0 bases from J, with 6 bases between. CDR3 sequence: CAIRDSSGNTIYF. CDR3 in DNA: TGTGCCATCAGAGACAGCTCTGGAAACACCATATATTTT.

The rearrangement joins TRBV27 to TRBJ1-5; the D is unclear. The germline V and J ends were trimmed by 5 bases and 6 bases, with 14 bases remaining between them. Germline values: CDR1 MNHEY, CDR2 SMNVEV (reference sequence). The CDR3 runs 14 residues. In nucleotides, the CDR3 is TGTGCCAGCAGTGTAGACGGAGGGAGTCAGCCCCAGCATTTT. It encodes CASSVDGGSQPQHF.

This clone showed up just a few times. The chain carries TRBV19 and TRBJ1-5; D perhaps matches TRBD1 (5 bases). The length of the CDR3 is 12 residues. Germline CDR1 LNHDA, CDR2 SQIVND (reference sequence). Trimming cost V 7 bases and J 4 bases, with 8 bases left between them. For the CDR3, the DNA is TGTGCCAGTAATCGGGGGAATCAGCCCCAGCATTTT. It is translated as CASNRGNQPQHF.

The chain combines TRBV6-1 with TRBJ2-3, with 10 bases lining up with TRBD1. V gave up 5 bases and J gave up 1 base; unmatched junction bases: 6. The CDR3 consists of 16 residues. Germline V gene lookup returns CDR1 MNHNS and CDR2 SASEGT. The CDR3 reads CASSQDRGRGTDTQYF. In DNA, the CDR3 is TGTGCCAGCAGTCAAGACAGGGGGCGAGGCACAGATACGCAGTATTTT.

V gene TRBV6-1 combines with J gene TRBJ1-6; no definite D call. The CDR3 covers 16 residues. V was trimmed by 2 bases and J by 7 bases, leaving 15 bases between them. Germline V gene data show CDR1 as MNHNS and CDR2 as SASEGT. This CDR3 is CASSESGGLRNSPLHF. CDR3 in DNA: TGTGCCAGCAGTGAATCAGGAGGGTTGAGAAATTCACCCCTCCACTTT.

The chain uses TRBV28 and TRBJ2-1; TRBD2 matches 9 bases. This CDR3 contains 13 residues. Trimming cost V 9 bases and J 5 bases; bases outside gene matches: 5. Per germline, CDR1 MDHEN and CDR2 SYDVKM. CDR3: CASEGTSHNEQFF. In DNA, the CDR3 is TGTGCCAGTGAGGGGACTAGCCACAATGAGCAGTTCTTC.

J is TRBJ2-4 and V is TRBV19, with D possibly matching TRBD1 (5 bases). The CDR3 extends over 15 amino acids. V dropped 1 base and J dropped 8 bases, with 15 bases sitting between them. Germline V gene data show CDR1 as LNHDA and CDR2 as SQIVND (reference sequence). The CDR3 coding sequence is TGTGCCAGTAGTATAGGGGGCACGGCGGCGTACATTCAGTACTTC. It translates to CASSIGGTAAYIQYF.

The chain couples TRBV7-3 to TRBJ2-1, with 10 bases matching TRBD2. Unmatched junction bases numbered 10, after V lost 4 bases and J lost 7 bases. The CDR3 runs 16 residues. Germline values: CDR1 SGHTA, CDR2 FQGTGA. The CDR3 DNA follows: TGTGCCAGCAGCTCCACTGGCACTAGCGGGAATAATGAGCAGTTCTTC. This sequence encodes CASSSTGTSGNNEQFF. The full variable domain, its missing parts supplied by reference TRBV7-3 and TRBJ2-1, is GAGVSQTPSNKVTEKGKYVELRCDPISGHTALYWYRQSLGQGPEFLIYFQGTGAADDSGLPNDRFFAVRPEGSVSTLKIQRTERGDSAVYLCASSSTGTSGNNEQFFGPGTRLTVL.

This sequence joins TRBV2 and TRBJ1-2; D may be TRBD1 (6 bases). V lost 5 bases, J lost 3 bases, and 13 bases lay in between. Germline CDR1 reads SNHLY; CDR2 reads FYNNEI. There are 14 residues in the CDR3. CDR3 nucleotide sequence: TGTGCCAGCAGTAAGATCAGGGGCGACTATGGCTACACCTTC. It codes for CASSKIRGDYGYTF.

The rearrangement links TRBV5-1 to TRBJ1-5; D unresolved. CDR1 and CDR2 (germline): SGHRS, YFSETQ. The CDR3 consists of 15 residues. Trimming took 1 base from V and 1 from J, leaving 9 bases between them. Written as DNA, the CDR3 is TGCGCCAGCAGCTTGACCGGGGTGAGCAATCAGCCCCAGCATTTT. Translated, it gives CASSLTGVSNQPQHF.

The CDR3 DNA sequence: TGTGCCAATCCAAGGCTAGCGGCAACCTACGAGCAGTACTTC. This sequence encodes CANPRLAATYEQYF. The chain carries TRBV7-4 and TRBJ2-7; 7 bases match TRBD2. CDR3 length: 14 residues. V trimming: 10 bases; J trimming: 2 bases; junction bases outside the gene matches: 11. CDR1 is SGHVT and CDR2 is SQSDAQ in the germline V gene. Combining the CDR3 with reference TRBV7-4 and TRBJ2-7 gives the whole variable domain GAGVSQSPRYKVAKRGRDVALRCDSISGHVTLYWYRQTLGQGSEVLTYSQSDAQRDKSGRPSGRFSAERPERSVSTLKIQRTEQGDSAVYLCANPRLAATYEQYFGPGTRLTVT.

This chain links TRBV19 with TRBJ1-5; D might be TRBD1 (5 bases). Per germline, CDR1 LNHDA and CDR2 SQIVND (reference sequence). The CDR3 runs to 14 residues. V lost 4 bases, J lost 6 bases, and 13 bases lay in between. The CDR3 reads CASSTGGAPQPQHF. As DNA, the CDR3 is TGTGCCAGTAGTACGGGAGGGGCCCCTCAGCCCCAGCATTTT.